The rows below give T cell receptor beta chains drawn from one sample of a study of response to subunit inactivated influenza vaccine. Using its own MiXCR run on the RT-PCR reads, TCRdb lists one record per CDR3 protein. The data show 700,000 to 900,000 distinct CDR3 sequences, 21% seen once. This specimen was PBMCs from blood, taken more than 4 days after vaccination. All receptors derive from a man aged 50 to 59 who received an inactivated influenza vaccine. The CDR3 runs from the conserved cysteine through the conserved F or W. A D gene is named only where the DNA matches it firmly. Expanded clones are given a class, and other clones once, few, many or no size at all.

TRBJ2-1,.,TRBV5-1,TRBD2,TGCGCCAGCTCGAGCGGGAGAGGAGGCAATGAGCAGTTCTTC,CASSSGRGGNEQFF
TRBJ2-3,few,TRBV6-5,TRBD1,TGTGCCAGCAGTTACTACCAGGGGGCCCCAGATACGCAGTATTTT,CASSYYQGAPDTQYF
TRBJ1-6,.,TRBV7-9,.,TGTGCCAGCAGCGGCGGACAGCTGGGTTCACCCCTCCACTTT,CASSGGQLGSPLHF
TRBJ2-5,.,TRBV20-1,.,TGCAGTGCTAGAGCTCGTAGGGCCCAGTACTTC,CSARARRAQYF
TRBJ2-1,few,TRBV11-1,TRBD2,TGTGCCAGCAGCTTTTTCGGACTAGCGGGCTTTACCTACAATGAGCAGTTCTTC,CASSFFGLAGFTYNEQFF
TRBJ2-5,few,TRBV20-1,TRBD2,TGCAGTACTCATTTAGCGGGAGGTAGGGAGACCCAGTACTTC,CSTHLAGGRETQYF
TRBJ2-2,few,TRBV12-3/TRBV12-4,.,TGTGCCAGCAGTTCAGGGGATTACGGGGAGCTGTTTTTT,CASSSGDYGELFF
TRBJ2-3,.,TRBV20-1,.,TGCAGTGCTAGGAGGACGGCTCAAGATACGCAGTATTTT,CSARRTAQDTQYF
TRBJ2-7,few,TRBV4-3,TRBD2,TGCGCCAGCAGCCAAAGACTAGCGGGGGGGCCCTACGAGCAGTACTTC,CASSQRLAGGPYEQYF
TRBJ2-6,.,TRBV4-2,.,TGTGCCAGCATGCCGGAGGGAGCTGGGGCCAACGTCCTGACTTTC,CASMPEGAGANVLTF
TRBJ2-4,.,TRBV4-2,TRBD1,TGTGCCAGCAGCCAAGAAACAGGGGATCTTGCCAAAAACATTCAGTACTTC,CASSQETGDLAKNIQYF
TRBJ2-5,few,TRBV29-1,.,TGCAGCGTTCTTCTGGGGGAGACCCAGTACTTC,CSVLLGETQYF
TRBJ2-2,.,TRBV20-1,.,TGCAGTGCTAGAGTTATGGGAACGAACACCGGGGAGCTGTTTTTT,CSARVMGTNTGELFF
TRBJ2-3,few,TRBV5-6,TRBD2,TGTGCCAGCAGCTGGGGGACTAGCGGGACCACAGATACGCAGTATTTT,CASSWGTSGTTDTQYF
TRBJ1-5,few,TRBV20-1,.,TGCAGTGCTAGACTGGGGGCCGGCAATCAGCCCCAGCATTTT,CSARLGAGNQPQHF
TRBJ2-5,.,TRBV7-2,.,TGTGCCAGCAGCTCGCCGGCCGGTCGGGGAGTCCAAGAGACCCAGTACTTC,CASSSPAGRGVQETQYF
TRBJ2-7,.,TRBV29-1,.,TGCAGCGTGCGCGGGACAGCCGACGAGCAGTACTTC,CSVRGTADEQYF
TRBJ1-4,few,TRBV6-1,TRBD1,TGTGCCAGCAGTGCCTTAGGGGGCCTGAATGAAAAACTGTTTTTT,CASSALGGLNEKLFF
TRBJ2-7,few,TRBV7-2,.,TGTGCCAGCAGCTTAGCGCTCGGGGGAGCGCAGTACTTC,CASSLALGGAQYF
TRBJ2-3,.,TRBV5-1,TRBD2,TGCGCCTGCATATTAGGACTAGCGGGATCCACAGATACGCAGTATTTT,CACILGLAGSTDTQYF
TRBJ2-7,few,TRBV6-5,.,TGTGCCAGCAGTTACTCGCCAGGGGCGGGCGAGCAGTACTTC,CASSYSPGAGEQYF
TRBJ2-7,few,TRBV7-2,TRBD2,TGTGCCAGCAGCAGGACTAGCGGGAGCCACGAGCAGTACTTC,CASSRTSGSHEQYF
TRBJ2-3,few,TRBV4-3,.,TGCGCCAGCAGCCAATTTGTGGGGGGGCCATTAGATACGCAGTATTTT,CASSQFVGGPLDTQYF
TRBJ2-2,few,TRBV7-2,.,TGTGCCAGCAGACCACGGGGAACCGGGGAGCTGTTTTTT,CASRPRGTGELFF
TRBJ2-5,few,TRBV28,TRBD1,TGTGCCAGCAGCCCGGGACAGGCTATCCAAGAGACCCAGTACTTC,CASSPGQAIQETQYF
TRBJ2-7,.,TRBV6-2/TRBV6-3,TRBD1,TGTGCCAGCAGTTATGTCGGGACAGGGGGGCACGAGCAGTACTTC,CASSYVGTGGHEQYF
TRBJ2-1,.,TRBV6-5,.,TGTGCCAGCAGTTACTCGAGCGTGACAGGTACCTACAATGAGCAGTTCTTC,CASSYSSVTGTYNEQFF
TRBJ2-1,.,TRBV20-1,.,TGCAGTGCTAGAGATAGAGGGGGTTGGAATGAGCAGTTCTTC,CSARDRGGWNEQFF
TRBJ2-7,.,TRBV12-3/TRBV12-4,.,TGTGCCAGCAGTTCAGTTTTCTGGGGGGCCACGGACGAGCAGTACTTC,CASSSVFWGATDEQYF
TRBJ2-1,few,TRBV24-1,TRBD1,TGTGCCACCAGTGACTCCAGGACAGGGTCAAATGAGCAGTTCTTC,CATSDSRTGSNEQFF
TRBJ1-5,few,TRBV4-1,TRBD1,TGCGCCAGCAGCCAAGACGACAGGGTTAGCAATCAGCCCCAGCATTTT,CASSQDDRVSNQPQHF
TRBJ1-5,few,TRBV20-1,TRBD1,TGCAGTGCTATTACAGGGGGGTATAGCAATCAGCCCCAGCATTTT,CSAITGGYSNQPQHF
TRBJ2-1,.,TRBV30,TRBD1,TGTGCCTGGGCGCAGGGGGCCCTCCACAATGAGCAGTTCTTC,CAWAQGALHNEQFF
TRBJ2-3,.,TRBV7-2,TRBD1,TGTGCCAGCAGCTTAGACGGGACAGGGACGTGGAATACGCAGTATTTT,CASSLDGTGTWNTQYF